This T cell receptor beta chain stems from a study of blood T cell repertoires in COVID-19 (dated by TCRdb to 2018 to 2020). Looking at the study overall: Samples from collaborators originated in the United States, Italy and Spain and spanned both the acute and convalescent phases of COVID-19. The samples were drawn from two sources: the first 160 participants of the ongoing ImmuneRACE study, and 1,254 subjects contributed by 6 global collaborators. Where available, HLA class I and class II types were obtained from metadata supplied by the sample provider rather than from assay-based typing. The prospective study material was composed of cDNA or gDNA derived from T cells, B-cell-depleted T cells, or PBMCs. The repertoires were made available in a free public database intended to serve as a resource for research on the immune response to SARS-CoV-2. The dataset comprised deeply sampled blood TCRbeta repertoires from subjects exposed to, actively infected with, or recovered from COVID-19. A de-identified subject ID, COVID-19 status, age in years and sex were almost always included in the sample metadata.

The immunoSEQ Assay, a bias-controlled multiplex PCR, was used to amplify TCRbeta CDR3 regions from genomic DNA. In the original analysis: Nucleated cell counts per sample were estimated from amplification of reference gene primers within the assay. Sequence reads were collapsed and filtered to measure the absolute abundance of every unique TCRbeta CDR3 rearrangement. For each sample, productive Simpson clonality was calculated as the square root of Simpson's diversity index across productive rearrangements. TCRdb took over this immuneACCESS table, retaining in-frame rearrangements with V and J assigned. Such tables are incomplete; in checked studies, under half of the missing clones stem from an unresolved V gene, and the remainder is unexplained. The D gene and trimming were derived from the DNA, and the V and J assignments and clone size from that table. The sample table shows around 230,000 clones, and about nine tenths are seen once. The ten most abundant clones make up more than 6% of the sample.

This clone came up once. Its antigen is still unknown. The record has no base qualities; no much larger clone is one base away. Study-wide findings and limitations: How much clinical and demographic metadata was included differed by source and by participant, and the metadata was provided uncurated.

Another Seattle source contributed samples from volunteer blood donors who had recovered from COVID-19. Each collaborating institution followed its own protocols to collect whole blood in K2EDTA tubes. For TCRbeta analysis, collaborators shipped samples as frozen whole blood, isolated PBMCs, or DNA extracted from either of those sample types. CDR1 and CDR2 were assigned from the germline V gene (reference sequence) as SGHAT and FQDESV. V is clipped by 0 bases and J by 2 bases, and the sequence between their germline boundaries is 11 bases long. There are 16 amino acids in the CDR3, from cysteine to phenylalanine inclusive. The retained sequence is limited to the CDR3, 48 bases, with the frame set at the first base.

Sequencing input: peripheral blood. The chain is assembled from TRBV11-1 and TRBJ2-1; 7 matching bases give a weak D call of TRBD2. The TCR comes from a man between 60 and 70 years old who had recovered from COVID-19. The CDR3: CASSLAGGAPYNEQFF. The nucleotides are TGTGCCAGCAGCTTAGCAGGGGGGGCCCCCTACAATGAGCAGTTCTTC.